This paragraph reports one T cell receptor (beta chain). This sample is part of a study of blood T cell repertoires in COVID-19. The wider study: Researchers got acute and convalescent COVID-19 samples from the United States, Italy and Spain. Sources were T cells, B-cell-depleted T cells, or PBMCs; the material itself was cDNA or gDNA.

The authors' processing: Estimation of nucleated cell counts relied on the amplification of reference gene primers. Clones were sequenced by immunoSEQ multiplex PCR, and TCRdb holds only the in-frame ones, with some missing. The V and J calls and clone size are taken from that table; D and trimming were inferred from the DNA. The sample includes some 73,000 clones, roughly nine tenths seen only once; the top ten take around 14%. Germline V CDR1 and CDR2: SNHLY, FYNNEI. The CDR3 is 15 amino acids. V dropped 8 bases and J dropped 3 bases, with 16 bases sitting between them. The material sequenced was peripheral blood. The TCR originated in a woman aged 60-75 years with acute or convalescent COVID-19. This chain links TRBV2 with TRBJ2-2; TRBD1 might be the D (7 bases). This CDR3 is CASGWTGGDTGELFF. The CDR3 bases are TGTGCCAGCGGCTGGACAGGCGGGGACACCGGGGAGCTGTTTTTT.